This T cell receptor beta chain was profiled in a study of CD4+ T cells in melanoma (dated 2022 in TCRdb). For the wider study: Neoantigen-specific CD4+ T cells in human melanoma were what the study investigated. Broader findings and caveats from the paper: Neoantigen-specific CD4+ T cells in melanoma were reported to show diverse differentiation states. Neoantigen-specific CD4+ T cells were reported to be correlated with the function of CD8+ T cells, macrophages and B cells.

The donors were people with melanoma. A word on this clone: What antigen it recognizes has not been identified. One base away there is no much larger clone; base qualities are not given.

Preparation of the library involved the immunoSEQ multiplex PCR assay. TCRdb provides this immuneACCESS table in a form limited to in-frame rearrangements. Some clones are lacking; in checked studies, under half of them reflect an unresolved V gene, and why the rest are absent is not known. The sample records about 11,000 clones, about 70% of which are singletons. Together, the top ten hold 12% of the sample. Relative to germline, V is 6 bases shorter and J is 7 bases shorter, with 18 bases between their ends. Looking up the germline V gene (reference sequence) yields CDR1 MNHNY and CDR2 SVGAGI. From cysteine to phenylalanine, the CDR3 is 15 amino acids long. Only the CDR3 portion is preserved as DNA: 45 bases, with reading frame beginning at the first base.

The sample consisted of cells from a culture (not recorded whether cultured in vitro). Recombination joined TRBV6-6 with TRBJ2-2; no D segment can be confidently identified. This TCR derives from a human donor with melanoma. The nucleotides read TGTGCCAGCAGCACACCCTTTCTAGAGTTCGGGGAGCTGTTTTTT. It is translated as CASSTPFLEFGELFF.